The entry below gives a single T cell receptor beta chain sequence along with its context. The sample comes from a study of T-cell memory formation after mild COVID-19. TCRdb re-analysed the 5' RACE reads in MiXCR, keeping a single row per CDR3 protein. The sample carries 500,000 to 600,000 distinct CDR3 sequences, about a sixth recorded once. In germline, CDR1 is SQVTM, CDR2 ANQGSEA. The CDR3 runs 12 residues. V gave up 4 bases and J gave up 2 bases, with 8 bases separating them. The sample was PBMCs or a T cell subset sorted from them (not recorded which). V usage is TRBV29-1 and J usage is TRBJ1-1; possible D gene TRBD1, 5 bases. This TCR derives from an adult woman who had mild COVID-19 (a few samples of this study predate the infection). Cell type and time point are not known. CDR3 sequence reads: CSVGQTNTEAFF. The CDR3 coding sequence is TGCAGCGTTGGACAGACCAACACTGAAGCTTTCTTT.